The 7 T cell receptor beta chains below were found in one sample sequenced in a study of blood T cell repertoires in COVID-19. Generated by immunoSEQ multiplex PCR, the TCRdb table keeps only in-frame clones and is missing some. The table has around 230,000 clones, about 81% seen once. Sequenced sample: PBMCs or T cells enriched from blood (not recorded which). The receptor source for this set is a man between 35 and 55 years old who had recovered from COVID-19.

This chain uses TRBV25-1 with TRBJ1-2; possibly TRBD1 for D (6 bases). Trimming pared 1 base from V and 8 bases from J, leaving 17 bases between. The CDR3 is 15 residues long. Germline V gives CDR1 MGHDK, CDR2 SYGVNS. This chain's CDR3 is CASSESYRDGEGYTF. The CDR3 nucleotides are TGTGCCAGCAGTGAATCTTACAGGGATGGGGAAGGCTACACCTTC.

This rearrangement joins TRBV29-1 to TRBJ2-1, with a weak D call TRBD2 (5 bases). This CDR3 contains 13 residues. Germline assignment: CDR1 SQVTM and CDR2 ANQGSEA. The V end lost 4 bases, the J end lost 3 bases, and 10 bases lay between the germline ends. In nucleotides, the CDR3 is TGCAGCGTTGTTAGCGTAAACTACAATGAGCAGTTCTTC. It codes for CSVVSVNYNEQFF.

The V and J genes are TRBV7-8 and TRBJ2-1, with D maybe TRBD2 (5 bases). With 5 bases removed from V and 5 bases from J, the gap between germline ends came to 10 bases. Germline values: CDR1 SGHVS, CDR2 FQNEAQ. CDR3 length: 13 amino acids. In DNA, the CDR3 is TGTGCCAGCAGCCCCCCCGGGAACAATGAGCAGTTCTTC. It translates to CASSPPGNNEQFF. Based on the CDR3 plus reference TRBV7-8 and TRBJ2-1, the full variable domain is GAGVSQSPRYKVAKRGQDVALRCDPISGHVSLFWYQQALGQGPEFLTYFQNEAQLDKSGLPSDRFFAERPEGSVSTLKIQRTQQEDSAVYLCASSPPGNNEQFFGPGTRLTVL.

J is TRBJ2-3 and V is TRBV27; 16 bases are shared with TRBD2. The length of the CDR3 is 17 residues. Germline V gene sequence: CDR1 MNHEY, CDR2 SMNVEV (reference sequence). V lost 4 bases and J lost 3; bases outside the gene matches: 4. The CDR3 DNA reads TGTGCCAGCAGTTCACCGGGACTAGCGGGGGGGACAGATACGCAGTATTTT. Protein: CASSSPGLAGGTDTQYF.

The CDR3 reads CASSLGSGGYEQFF. The DNA of the CDR3 is TGTGCCAGCAGCTTAGGTAGCGGGGGGTATGAGCAGTTCTTC. This sequence joins TRBV7-3 and TRBJ2-1; 10 nucleotides line up with TRBD2. CDR1 is SGHTA and CDR2 is FQGTGA in the germline V gene. The ends lost 2 bases at V and 8 bases at J; junction bases unmatched: 3. CDR3 size: 14 residues.

This clone was observed a single time. The chain carries TRBV29-1 and TRBJ1-2; D not resolved. Trimming stripped 8 bases from V and 2 bases from J, with 9 bases between. The CDR3 spans 11 residues. CDR1 and CDR2 from the germline V gene are SQVTM and ANQGSEA. CDR3: CSCSRNYGYTF. In nucleotides, the CDR3 is TGCAGCTGCAGTCGCAACTATGGCTACACCTTC.

The chain combines TRBV24-1 with TRBJ2-1, with a weak D call TRBD2 (6 bases). Trimming cost V 3 bases and J 5 bases, with 13 bases left between them. Germline CDR1 is KGHDR and CDR2 is SFDVKD. This CDR3 has 15 residues. For the CDR3, the DNA is TGTGCCACCAGTGATCCCCGGGAGCCGAACAATGAGCAGTTCTTC. Its protein is CATSDPREPNNEQFF.